This T cell receptor beta chain was recorded in a study of cytomegalovirus exposure and HLA in healthy donors. Study-level background: The roughly 120 validation repertoires used the same platform as the 666 first-cohort repertoires, a later analysis reported. Study findings and constraints: Some TCR beta chains (164 of them) were listed as cytomegalovirus-associated. It was reported that the classifier diagnosed cytomegalovirus status with high specificity and sensitivity in both the original and validation cohorts.

The donors were members of the approximately 120-subject validation cohort (separate from the approximately 670-subject first cohort). Details on this clone: As yet, its antigen is unknown.

V gave up 7 bases and J gave up 4 bases; unmatched junction bases: 10. From germline, CDR1 is MNHNS and CDR2 SASEGT. The CDR3 contains 14 residues. Using immunoSEQ multiplex PCR, the repertoire was profiled, and TCRdb retains in-frame clones only, with some absent. This table holds 200,000 to 250,000 clones, more than 75% found once. The sequence was obtained from a man younger than 35 in good health and CMV-seropositive. The sequencing sample was made of PBMCs. V gene TRBV6-1 combines with J gene TRBJ2-7, with 7 bases lining up with TRBD2. The CDR3, as DNA: TGTGCCAGCACCTTTAGCGGGCTCTTTTACGAGCAGTACTTC. Translated, it gives CASTFSGLFYEQYF.